The present T cell receptor (beta chain) was sequenced within a study of identical twins. The CDR3 spans 12 residues. V lost 1 base to trimming and J lost 9 bases, with 8 bases between them. Each cDNA held unique molecular identifiers, and template switching gave it a universal primer site. TCRdb reprocessed the 5' RACE reads with MiXCR, giving one entry per CDR3 protein. In the table there are about 700,000 distinct CDR3 sequences, around 6.1% of which are singletons. The sample taken for sequencing was naive T cells sorted from blood. The clonotype was recovered from a man younger than 30 in good health. The V call is TRBV12-3 or TRBV12-4, the J call TRBJ2-3; a possible D gene is TRBD1 (6 bases). The CDR3 DNA follows: TGTGCCAGCAGTTTAGAGGGGGTAACGCAGTATTTT. Translating gives CASSLEGVTQYF.